This T cell receptor (beta chain) stems from a study of spatial heterogeneity in lung cancer. Study overall: More beta-chain than alpha-chain sequences were consistently detected.

This clonotype showed up many times. Its antigen remains unknown. Using its own MiXCR run on the 5' RACE reads, TCRdb lists one record per CDR3 protein. The repertoire holds about 11,000 distinct CDR3 sequences, with over 4.5% as singletons. General observations from the study: Tumor mutation count correlated with how many alpha and beta TCRs expanded intratumorally.

Time point described: sample taken at primary tumor resection. The input material, whole RNA from tumor, nontumor lung or frozen PBMC, was sequenced unsorted. This sequence originates from a male donor with early-stage non-small cell lung cancer. The sample in question was lung tumor tissue, obtained at surgery.

CDR3 sequence: CASSQTSGYSYNEQFF. The CDR3, as DNA: TGTGCCAGCAGCCAGACTAGCGGGTACTCCTACAATGAGCAGTTCTTC. The chain combines TRBV9 with TRBJ2-1, with 10 bases lining up with TRBD2. Germline V CDR1 and CDR2: SGDLS, YYNGEE. This CDR3 is 16 amino acids long. The V gene end was trimmed by 4 bases and the J gene end by 0 bases; junction bases not matched to a gene: 4. Supplemented by reference TRBV9 and TRBJ2-1, the full variable domain reads DSGVTQTPKHLITATGQRVTLRCSPRSGDLSVYWYQQSLDQGLQFLIQYYNGEERAKGNILERFSAQQFPDLHSELNLSSLELGDSALYFCASSQTSGYSYNEQFFGPGTRLTVL.